This record concerns one TCR beta chain sequence. This sample stems from a study of cytomegalovirus exposure and HLA in healthy donors. Generated by immunoSEQ multiplex PCR, the TCRdb table keeps only in-frame clones and is missing some. The table lists 100,000 to 150,000 clones, approximately 87% of them singletons. Germline CDR1 SGHDN, CDR2 FVKESK. CDR3 length equals 15 residues. Trimming at V came to 5 bases and at J to 5 bases, leaving 10 bases not matched to a gene. V usage is TRBV14 and J usage is TRBJ1-1; TRBD1 matches 8 bases. The sequencing sample was made of PBMCs. This sequence was found in a woman aged 25 to 39 in good health and CMV-seronegative. The CDR3 is CASSSRTGRWTEAFF. The CDR3 DNA reads TGTGCCAGCAGCTCCCGGACAGGGAGGTGGACTGAAGCTTTCTTT.